Listed below are T cell receptor beta chains from one sample, sequenced in a study of cytomegalovirus exposure and HLA in healthy donors. Using immunoSEQ multiplex PCR, the repertoire was profiled, and TCRdb retains in-frame clones only, with some absent. The data show some 120,000 clones, with around 70% seen just once and roughly 3.1% held by the top ten. What was sequenced was PBMCs. The receptors come from a man aged 25-40 years in good health and CMV-seronegative. Each CDR3 is given with its conserved first and last residue. Each record gives: CDR3 protein, CDR3 DNA, V gene, D gene, clone size, J gene. The D gene is left open where the match is weak. Clone size is stated in some rows and not others, as once, few, many or a class when expanded.

CASSLSSWGGSGANVLTF TGTGCCAGCAGTTTATCGTCCTGGGGAGGGTCTGGGGCCAACGTCCTGACTTTC TRBV27 TRBD2 - TRBJ2-6
CASSVRFSIAGAVNEQFF TGTGCCAGCAGTGTCCGCTTCTCTATAGCGGGAGCGGTCAATGAGCAGTTCTTC TRBV25-1 TRBD2 - TRBJ2-1
CASSLAPRVSYNEQFF TGTGCCAGCAGCTTGGCGCCGCGGGTCTCCTACAATGAGCAGTTCTTC TRBV5-4 - - TRBJ2-1
CASSEFAGGGTDTQYF TGTGCCAGCAGTGAATTTGCGGGGGGGGGCACAGATACGCAGTATTTT TRBV25-1 TRBD2 - TRBJ2-3
CASSFSWQFTDTQYF TGTGCCAGCAGCTTTTCATGGCAGTTCACAGATACGCAGTATTTT TRBV11-2 - - TRBJ2-3
CATGIGGPAQPQHF TGTGCCACCGGAATCGGGGGGCCGGCTCAGCCCCAGCATTTT TRBV28 - - TRBJ1-5
CASSQDQTSGSYEQYF TGCGCCAGCAGCCAAGATCAAACTAGCGGGAGTTACGAGCAGTACTTC TRBV4-3 TRBD2 - TRBJ2-7
CACHPEFTPNNEQFF TGTGCCTGCCACCCGGAGTTCACTCCGAACAATGAGCAGTTCTTC TRBV30 - few TRBJ2-1
CASTDPTSGRHEQYF TGTGCCAGCACAGACCCGACTAGCGGGAGACACGAGCAGTACTTC TRBV6-5 TRBD2 - TRBJ2-7
CASSLAGSSYEQYF TGTGCCAGCAGCTTGGCCGGGAGTTCCTACGAGCAGTACTTC TRBV5-4 - once TRBJ2-7
CATAGFGNEKLFF TGTGCCACCGCCGGGTTTGGTAATGAAAAACTGTTTTTT TRBV10-3 - - TRBJ1-4
CASSFVGQGANYGYTF TGTGCCAGCAGTTTTGTAGGACAGGGGGCTAACTATGGCTACACCTTC TRBV27 TRBD1 once TRBJ1-2
CSVKLVSGFREQFF TGCAGCGTTAAATTAGTGTCGGGGTTCAGGGAGCAGTTCTTC TRBV29-1 - - TRBJ2-1
CASTPRRGEQFF TGTGCCAGCACTCCCCGTAGAGGTGAGCAGTTCTTC TRBV6-5 - few TRBJ2-1
CASSYTGGSNQPQHF TGTGCCAGCAGTTATACAGGGGGCTCAAATCAGCCCCAGCATTTT TRBV7-2 TRBD1 - TRBJ1-5
CASRTGVSNEKLFF TGTGCCAGCAGGACAGGAGTATCGAATGAAAAACTGTTTTTT TRBV6-5 - - TRBJ1-4
CASSFRGTNPGYTF TGTGCCAGTAGTTTCCGCGGGACCAACCCTGGCTACACCTTC TRBV19 - - TRBJ1-2
CASSQGDREPMETQYF TGCGCCAGCAGCCAAGGTGACAGGGAGCCAATGGAGACCCAGTACTTC TRBV4-3 TRBD1 - TRBJ2-5
CASSLLAGVYEQYF TGTGCCAGCAGTCTACTAGCGGGAGTCTACGAGCAGTACTTC TRBV6-6 TRBD2 once TRBJ2-7
CASSPLGGQSYEQYF TGCGCCAGCAGCCCCCTGGGCGGACAGAGCTACGAGCAGTACTTC TRBV5-1 - - TRBJ2-7
CASSGRGTSGGNNEQFF TGTGCCAGCAGTGGCCGCGGGACTAGCGGGGGAAACAATGAGCAGTTCTTC TRBV6-1 TRBD2 - TRBJ2-1
CSVGGGHRNNEQFF TGCAGCGTTGGGGGGGGGCATCGGAACAATGAGCAGTTCTTC TRBV29-1 - - TRBJ2-1
CASSLSQGPYGYTF TGTGCCAGCAGCTTATCGCAGGGCCCATATGGCTACACCTTC TRBV7-8 - - TRBJ1-2
CASSLSDLDTEAFF TGTGCCAGCAGCTTAAGCGACTTGGACACTGAAGCTTTCTTT TRBV7-2 - - TRBJ1-1
CASSPRRGPNEQYF TGTGCCAGTAGCCCGAGGCGGGGGCCTAACGAGCAGTACTTC TRBV19 - - TRBJ2-7
CASSPTESSGRRQYF TGTGCCAGCAGCCCCACAGAATCTAGCGGGAGAAGACAGTATTTT TRBV7-2 TRBD2 once TRBJ2-3
CASSQGTGRNYGYTF TGCGCCAGCAGCCAAGGGACAGGGAGGAACTATGGCTACACCTTC TRBV4-3 TRBD1 - TRBJ1-2
CASSVSREETQYF TGTGCCAGCAGCGTGAGCAGGGAAGAGACCCAGTACTTC TRBV9 - - TRBJ2-5
CSAGVSEAQYF TGCAGTGCTGGAGTAAGTGAGGCCCAGTACTTC TRBV20-1 - - TRBJ2-5
CASSLMGQSYEQYF TGTGCCAGCAGCTTGATGGGACAGTCCTACGAGCAGTACTTC TRBV5-6 TRBD1 - TRBJ2-7
CASSQSNEKLFF TGCGCCAGCAGCCAGAGTAATGAAAAACTGTTTTTT TRBV4-3 - - TRBJ1-4
CASRTRLNTEAFF TGTGCCAGTAGAACGAGGCTGAACACTGAAGCTTTCTTT TRBV19 - - TRBJ1-1
CASSQVEGMAQPQHF TGCGCCAGCAGCCAAGTTGAGGGTATGGCTCAGCCCCAGCATTTT TRBV4-1 - - TRBJ1-5
CAINGQGDTQYF TGTGCCATCAACGGCCAGGGGGATACGCAGTATTTT TRBV10-3 - - TRBJ2-3
CAWIRDRSPLHF TGTGCCTGGATCAGGGATCGTTCACCCCTCCACTTT TRBV30 - - TRBJ1-6
CASSGTSGADTQYF TGCGCCAGCAGCGGGACTAGCGGCGCAGATACGCAGTATTTT TRBV5-1 TRBD2 - TRBJ2-3
CSVPTGVYGYTF TGCAGCGTCCCAACAGGGGTCTATGGCTACACCTTC TRBV29-1 TRBD1 - TRBJ1-2
CASSLGLEEAGELFF TGTGCCAGCAGCTTGGGACTAGAAGAGGCCGGGGAGCTGTTTTTT TRBV7-9 TRBD2 - TRBJ2-2
CSVRRRDYGYTF TGCAGCGTAAGAAGACGGGACTATGGCTACACCTTC TRBV29-1 - once TRBJ1-2
CASSEEARQGEKLFF TGTGCCAGCAGTGAAGAGGCCCGACAGGGGGAAAAACTGTTTTTT TRBV2 TRBD1 - TRBJ1-4
CASSLAGLSNYGYTF TGTGCCAGCAGTTTAGCAGGGTTGTCCAACTATGGCTACACCTTC TRBV27 - - TRBJ1-2
CASSTRTGPNTGELFF TGTGCCAGCAGCACACGCACAGGCCCGAACACCGGGGAGCTGTTTTTT TRBV11-2 - once TRBJ2-2
CASSLGLAYSYEQYF TGTGCCAGCAGCTTGGGACTAGCCTACTCCTACGAGCAGTACTTC TRBV5-6 TRBD2 - TRBJ2-7
CASSQNYADKAFF TGCGCCAGCAGCCAAAATTATGCGGACAAAGCTTTCTTT TRBV4-3 - - TRBJ1-1
CASSFLETQYF TGTGCCAGCAGTTTTCTAGAGACCCAGTACTTC TRBV28 - - TRBJ2-5
CASREDRGYRTQYF TGTGCCAGCAGAGAAGACAGGGGATATAGGACCCAGTACTTC TRBV25-1 TRBD1 - TRBJ2-5
CASGGEYGYTF TGTGCCAGCGGGGGAGAGTATGGCTACACCTTC TRBV19 - - TRBJ1-2
CASSLGLSANYGYTF TGTGCCAGCAGCTTGGGCCTCTCAGCTAACTATGGCTACACCTTC TRBV5-4 - - TRBJ1-2
CASSPLGGGTGTNEKLFF TGTGCCAGCAGCCCGTTGGGAGGCGGGACAGGGACTAATGAAAAACTGTTTTTT TRBV5-6 TRBD1 - TRBJ1-4
CASSEGPGKFGEAFF TGTGCCAGCAGTGAAGGGCCAGGGAAGTTTGGTGAAGCTTTCTTT TRBV6-1 - - TRBJ1-1
CASSFGVGYGYTF TGTGCCAGCAGTTTCGGGGTAGGGTATGGCTACACCTTC TRBV27 - - TRBJ1-2
CASSLGLAGNNYEQYF TGTGCCAGCAGCTTAGGACTAGCGGGGAATAACTACGAGCAGTACTTC TRBV7-6 TRBD2 - TRBJ2-7